The 6 T cell receptor beta chains below all came from one sample that was sequenced in a study of glioma-infiltrating T cells after dendritic cell vaccination. Time point in this sample: after dendritic cell vaccination, including at tumor progression/relapse. The method was immunoSEQ multiplex PCR; TCRdb's version includes in-frame clones alone and lacks a portion of them. The sample has fewer than 75,000 clones; around 85% are singletons. This material consisted of blood, taken after dendritic cell vaccination. All receptors come from a human donor with glioblastoma.

J is TRBJ2-1 and V is TRBV6-5, with 11 bases fitting TRBD2. This CDR3 region has 15 residues. V lost 6 bases and J lost 2; bases outside the gene matches: 3. Looked up from germline, CDR1 is MNHEY and CDR2 is SVGAGI. The DNA of the CDR3 is TGTGCCAGCAGCATTAGCGGGGGGGCCTACAATGAGCAGTTCTTC. Its translation: CASSISGGAYNEQFF.

The chain links TRBV6-5 to TRBJ1-6, with 7 bases that match TRBD1. The germline CDR1 and CDR2 sequences are MNHEY and SVGAGI. V lost 7 bases, J lost 10 bases, and 10 bases stayed unmatched. The CDR3 has 14 amino acids. The DNA for the CDR3 is TGTGCCAGCACCGTAAGACAGGGTCGATCACCCCTCCACTTT. Its protein product is CASTVRQGRSPLHF.

The chain joins TRBV30 to TRBJ1-2; TRBD1 might be the D (6 bases). The CDR3 runs 13 residues. Trimming shortened V by 2 bases and J by 2 bases, and 9 bases separated the two germline ends. In germline, CDR1 is GTSNPN, CDR2 SVGIG (reference sequence). In DNA, the CDR3 is TGTGCCTGGAGTAGAACAGGGAACTATGGCTACACCTTC. This translates into CAWSRTGNYGYTF.

The chain carries TRBV29-1 and TRBJ1-2, with a weak D call TRBD1 (5 bases). The CDR3 runs 11 residues. Germline V gives CDR1 SQVTM, CDR2 ANQGSEA. With 5 bases removed from V and 4 bases from J, the gap between germline ends came to 8 bases. The CDR3 loop reads CSVIDSYGYTF. CDR3 DNA sequence: TGCAGCGTTATTGACAGCTATGGCTACACCTTC.

This clone appeared a few times. The chain joins TRBV9 to TRBJ2-5; 15 bases match TRBD2. The CDR3 length is 19 residues. The germline V gene encodes CDR1 SGDLS and CDR2 YYNGEE. The junction had 11 bases not matched to a gene; V was cut back by 0 bases and J by 5 bases. CDR3 in amino acids: CASSVGGLAGGPGVETQYF. Written as DNA, the CDR3 is TGTGCCAGCAGCGTAGGCGGACTAGCGGGGGGGCCTGGCGTGGAGACCCAGTACTTC.

A remark on this clone: An end of the junction differs from the germline gene, which may be a read error. The chain joins TRBV5-8 to TRBJ1-2; D gene unclear. Germline loops: CDR1 SGHTS, CDR2 YDEGEE. The CDR3 has 12 residues. The CDR3 here is CASSRANYGHTF. CDR3 sequence (DNA): TGTGCCAGCAGCCGTGCTAACTATGGCCACACCTTC.